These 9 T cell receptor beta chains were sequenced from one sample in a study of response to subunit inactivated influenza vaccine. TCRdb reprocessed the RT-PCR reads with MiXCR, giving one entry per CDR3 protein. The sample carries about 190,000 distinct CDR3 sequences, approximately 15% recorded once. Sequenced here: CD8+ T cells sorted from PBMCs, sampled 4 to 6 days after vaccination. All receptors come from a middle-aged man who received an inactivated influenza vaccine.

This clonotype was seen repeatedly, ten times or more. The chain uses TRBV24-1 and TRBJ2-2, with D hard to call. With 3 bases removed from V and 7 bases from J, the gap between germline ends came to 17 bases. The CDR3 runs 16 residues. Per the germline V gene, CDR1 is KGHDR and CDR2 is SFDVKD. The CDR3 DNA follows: TGTGCCACCAGTGATAGTCTGGCAGGATGGGGCGGGGAGCTGTTTTTT. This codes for CATSDSLAGWGGELFF.

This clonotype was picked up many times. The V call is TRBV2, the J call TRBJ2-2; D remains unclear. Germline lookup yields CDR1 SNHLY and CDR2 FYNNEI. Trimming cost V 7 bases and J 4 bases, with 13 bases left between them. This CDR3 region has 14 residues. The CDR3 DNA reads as TGTGCCAGCAAAAGAGAAAGCCCCACCGGGGAGCTGTTTTTT. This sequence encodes CASKRESPTGELFF.

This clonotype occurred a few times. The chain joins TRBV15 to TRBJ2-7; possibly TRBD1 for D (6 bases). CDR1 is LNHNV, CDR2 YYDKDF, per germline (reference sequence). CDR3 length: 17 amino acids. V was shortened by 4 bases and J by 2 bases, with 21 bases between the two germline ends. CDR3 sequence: CATSTNHPDRSPYEQYF. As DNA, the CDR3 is TGTGCCACCAGCACCAATCACCCCGACAGGTCCCCCTACGAGCAGTACTTC. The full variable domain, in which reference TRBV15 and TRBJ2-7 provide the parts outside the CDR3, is DAMVIQNPRYQVTQFGKPVTLSCSQTLNHNVMYWYQQKSSQAPKLLFHYYDKDFNNEADTPDNFQSRRPNTSFCFLDIRSPGLGDTAMYLCATSTNHPDRSPYEQYFGPGTRLTVT.

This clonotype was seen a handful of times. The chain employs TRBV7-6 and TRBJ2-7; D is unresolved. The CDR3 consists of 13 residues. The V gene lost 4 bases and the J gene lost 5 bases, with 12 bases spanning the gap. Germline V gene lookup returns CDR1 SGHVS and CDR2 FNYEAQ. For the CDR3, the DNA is TGTGCCAGCAGCTCCCCCCCCGCCCACGAGCAGTACTTC. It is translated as CASSSPPAHEQYF.

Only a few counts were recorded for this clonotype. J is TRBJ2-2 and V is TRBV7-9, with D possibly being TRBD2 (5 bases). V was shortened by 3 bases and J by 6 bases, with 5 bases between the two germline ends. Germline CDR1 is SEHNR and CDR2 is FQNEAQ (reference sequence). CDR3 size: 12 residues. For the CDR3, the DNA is TGTGCCAGCAGCTTGGACTCCGGGGAGCTGTTTTTT. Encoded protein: CASSLDSGELFF.

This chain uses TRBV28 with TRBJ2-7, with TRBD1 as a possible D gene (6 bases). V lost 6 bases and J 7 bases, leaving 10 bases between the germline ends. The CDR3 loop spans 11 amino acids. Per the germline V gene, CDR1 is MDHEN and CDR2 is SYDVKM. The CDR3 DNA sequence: TGTGCCAGCAGGAACAGGGAGGAGCAGTACTTC. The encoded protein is CASRNREEQYF.

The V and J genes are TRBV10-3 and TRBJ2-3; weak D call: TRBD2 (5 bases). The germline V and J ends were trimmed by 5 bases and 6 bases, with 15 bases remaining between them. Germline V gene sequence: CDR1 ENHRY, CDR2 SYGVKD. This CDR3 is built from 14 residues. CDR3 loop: CAISLEASMDTQYF. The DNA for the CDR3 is TGTGCCATCAGTCTGGAGGCTAGTATGGATACGCAGTATTTT.

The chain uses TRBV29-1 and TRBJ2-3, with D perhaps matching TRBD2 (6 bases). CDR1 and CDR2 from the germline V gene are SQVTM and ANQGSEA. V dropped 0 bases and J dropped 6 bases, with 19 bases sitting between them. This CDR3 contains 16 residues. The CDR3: CSVEDLHGSTPDTQYF. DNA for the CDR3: TGCAGCGTTGAAGATCTTCACGGGAGCACCCCCGATACGCAGTATTTT.

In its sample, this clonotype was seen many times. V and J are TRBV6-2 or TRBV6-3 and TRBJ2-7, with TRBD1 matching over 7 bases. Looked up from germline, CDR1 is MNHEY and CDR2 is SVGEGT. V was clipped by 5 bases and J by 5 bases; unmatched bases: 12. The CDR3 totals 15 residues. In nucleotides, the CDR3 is TGTGCCAGCAGTGACCAAGGGGGCATGTCAGACGAGCAGTACTTC. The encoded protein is CASSDQGGMSDEQYF.